This TCR beta chain was identified in a study of blood T cells in healthy people across ages. Study-level background: Capturing about one barcoded beta molecule per two T cells was achieved by template switching.

Overall study results and limits: Per million T cells, the diversity of TCR beta decreased roughly linearly as age advanced.

Regarding this clonotype: What it recognizes is unknown.

PCR was performed a second time for about 6 to 11 cycles using a sample-barcoded 5' primer and a J-beta primer mix. A template-switch adaptor with 12 random nucleotides tagged each cDNA molecule. TCRdb reanalysed the 5' RACE reads using MiXCR and keeps one entry per CDR3 protein. The sample lists about a million distinct CDR3 sequences, 35% to 40% occurring once. Germline V gene lookup returns CDR1 SEHNR and CDR2 FQNEAQ (reference sequence). The CDR3 runs 14 residues. Deletions cut 4 bases from V and 3 bases from J, with 12 bases between. Sequenced input: blood. The TCR sequence derives from a man aged 18 to 29 in good health. The chain employs TRBV7-9 and TRBJ1-1, with unresolved D. CDR3 amino acids: CASSSPPEDTEAFF. The CDR3 nucleotides read TGTGCCAGCAGCTCTCCCCCTGAGGACACTGAAGCTTTCTTT.